Below are 32 T cell receptor beta chains sequenced from a single sample in a study of blood T cell repertoires in COVID-19. TCRdb's table, derived via immunoSEQ multiplex PCR, lists solely in-frame clones and lacks some. The sample carries about 420,000 clones, around nine tenths recorded once. The sequenced sample consisted of peripheral blood. Receptors originate from a man aged 18 to 35 with COVID-19, enrolled during active disease.

This clone was seen more than once but under ten times. The J gene is TRBJ2-7, the V gene TRBV19; 12 nucleotides match TRBD1. The CDR3 is 13 residues long. Germline V gene lookup returns CDR1 LNHDA and CDR2 SQIVND (reference sequence). Losses at the gene ends were 7 bases for V and 5 bases for J; bases not matched to a gene: 3. Written as DNA, the CDR3 is TGTGCCAGTATGGGGACAGGGGGCAACGAGCAGTACTTC. Its protein product is CASMGTGGNEQYF.

The chain joins TRBV7-2 to TRBJ2-7, with TRBD2 matching 11 bases. The CDR3 consists of 15 residues. The germline V gene has CDR1 SGHTA and CDR2 FQGNSA. The V and J ends lost 3 bases and 7 bases, in that order; junction bases with no gene match: 8. The CDR3 here is CASSFTSGGGLEQYF. The CDR3 DNA follows: TGTGCCAGCAGCTTTACTAGCGGGGGCGGCCTGGAGCAGTACTTC.

In its sample, this clone was seen a few times. V is TRBV27 and J is TRBJ2-3; 9 bases are shared with TRBD2. The CDR3 covers 15 residues. Losses at the gene ends were 2 bases for V and 3 bases for J; bases not matched to a gene: 3. Germline V gene sequence: CDR1 MNHEY, CDR2 SMNVEV (reference sequence). The CDR3, as DNA: TGTGCCAGCAGTTTAAGGGGACTAGCTACAGATACGCAGTATTTT. Translated, it gives CASSLRGLATDTQYF.

The chain combines TRBV11-2 with TRBJ2-1, with TRBD2 matching 12 bases. The germline gives CDR1 SGHAT, CDR2 FQNNGV. This CDR3 contains 18 residues. Trimming cost V 6 bases and J 0 bases; bases outside gene matches: 9. CDR3 sequence reads: CASRRSLAGGSSYNEQFF. In DNA, the CDR3 is TGTGCCAGCAGGCGTTCTCTAGCGGGGGGGAGCTCCTACAATGAGCAGTTCTTC.

The chain couples TRBV18 to TRBJ2-3; maybe TRBD2 (6 bases). The CDR3 contains 13 residues. The V end was cut by 3 bases, the J end by 6 bases, with 10 bases between. Germline V lookup: CDR1 KGHSH, CDR2 LQKENI. DNA of the CDR3: TGTGCCAGCTCACCCTCCCGGGAGGATACGCAGTATTTT. It codes for CASSPSREDTQYF. The whole variable domain, filled in from reference TRBV18 and TRBJ2-3, reads NAGVMQNPRHLVRRRGQEARLRCSPMKGHSHVYWYRQLPEEGLKFMVYLQKENIIDESGMPKERFSAEFPKEGPSILRIQQVVRGDSAAYFCASSPSREDTQYFGPGTRLTVL.

This chain links TRBV18 with TRBJ2-1; TRBD2 matches 7 bases. Per the germline V gene, CDR1 is KGHSH and CDR2 is LQKENI. This CDR3 has 15 amino acids. V shed 4 bases, J shed 4 bases, and the junction held 7 bases outside the gene matches. Here the CDR3 DNA reads TGTGCCAGCTCACTCCCGGGGACTAAGTACAATGAGCAGTTCTTC. It yields the protein CASSLPGTKYNEQFF. The full variable domain, rest sourced from reference TRBV18 and TRBJ2-1, is NAGVMQNPRHLVRRRGQEARLRCSPMKGHSHVYWYRQLPEEGLKFMVYLQKENIIDESGMPKERFSAEFPKEGPSILRIQQVVRGDSAAYFCASSLPGTKYNEQFFGPGTRLTVL.

This chain connects TRBV4-1 to TRBJ2-1; TRBD2 agrees at 11 bases. This CDR3 has 18 amino acids. The V gene end was trimmed by 4 bases and the J gene end by 4 bases; junction bases not matched to a gene: 12. The germline gives CDR1 MGHRA, CDR2 YSYEKL. The CDR3 protein is CASSPASAVAGGYNEQFF. DNA for the CDR3: TGCGCCAGCAGCCCAGCAAGCGCCGTAGCGGGAGGGTACAATGAGCAGTTCTTC.

As concerns this clone: A junction end diverges from the germline sequence, so it may reflect a read error. The rearrangement links TRBV7-9 to TRBJ2-3; 9 bases align to TRBD2. Germline V gene data show CDR1 as SEHNR and CDR2 as FQNEAQ (reference sequence). The length of the CDR3 is 14 residues. CDR3 nucleotide sequence: TGTGTCAGCGCGCGGGAGGGCCCGGCAGATACGCAGTATTTT. Protein sequence: CVSAREGPADTQYF.

V is TRBV7-9 and J is TRBJ2-1; 11 bases are a match to TRBD1. Trimming cost V 4 bases and J 9 bases; bases outside gene matches: 17. The CDR3 covers 18 residues. CDR1 SEHNR and CDR2 FQNEAQ come from the germline V gene (reference sequence). The chain's CDR3 is CASSSLILEDRGHGEQFF. Written as DNA, the CDR3 is TGTGCCAGCAGCTCCTTGATTTTGGAGGACAGGGGGCATGGTGAGCAGTTCTTC.

This clone was observed a single time. The V and J genes are TRBV10-1 and TRBJ2-5; 11 bases map to TRBD2. J lost 5 bases, V lost 3 bases, and 5 bases had no gene match. The CDR3 extends over 15 amino acids. Germline CDR1 and CDR2: WNHNN and SYGVQD (reference sequence). The CDR3 region has the DNA TGCGCCAGCAGTGACCCGACTAGCGGGGAGGAGACCCAGTACTTC. Translating gives CASSDPTSGEETQYF.

This clone appeared once. This rearrangement joins TRBV6-5 to TRBJ2-1; D is possibly TRBD2 (6 bases). The germline V and J ends were trimmed by 6 bases and 0 bases, with 12 bases remaining between them. CDR3 length equals 15 residues. Germline V gives CDR1 MNHEY, CDR2 SVGAGI. The CDR3 DNA is TGTGCCAGCAGAATCGAGCGGGCCTCCTACAATGAGCAGTTCTTC. The encoded protein is CASRIERASYNEQFF.

This chain links TRBV25-1 with TRBJ1-1; TRBD1 agrees at 9 bases. The CDR3 spans 15 residues. CDR1 is MGHDK, CDR2 SYGVNS, per germline. With V trimmed by 3 bases and J by 1 base, 3 bases remained unmatched. The DNA for the CDR3 is TGTGCCAGCAGTGATTTGGACAGGGGGAACACTGAAGCTTTCTTT. It encodes CASSDLDRGNTEAFF.

The chain has TRBV5-1 and TRBJ2-7; possible D gene TRBD1, 6 bases. Germline V lookup: CDR1 SGHRS, CDR2 YFSETQ. The CDR3 extends over 12 amino acids. Trimming cost V 0 bases and J 6 bases, with 7 bases left between them. The CDR3 region is CASSLEGGEQYF. CDR3 sequence (DNA): TGCGCCAGCAGCTTGGAAGGGGGCGAGCAGTACTTC.

The chain couples TRBV6-1 to TRBJ2-7; a weak D match, TRBD1 (5 bases). In germline, CDR1 is MNHNS, CDR2 SASEGT. V lost 0 bases to trimming and J lost 3 bases, with 12 bases between them. This CDR3 has 15 residues. CDR3 bases: TGTGCCAGCAGTGAAGCCCGTAGACAGCTCTACGAGCAGTACTTC. Its protein product is CASSEARRQLYEQYF.

The chain carries TRBV12-3 or TRBV12-4 and TRBJ1-2; no clear D gene. The V and J ends lost 2 bases and 8 bases respectively, with 9 bases between them. The CDR3 covers 12 residues. CDR3 nucleotides: TGTGCCAGCAGTTTAAAACGCGGGGGCTACACCTTC. Residues: CASSLKRGGYTF.

The chain employs TRBV6-2 or TRBV6-3 and TRBJ1-5, with D tentatively TRBD1 (5 bases). Between the trimmed V and J ends, which lost 4 bases and 4 bases, there was a span of 14 bases. The CDR3 is made up of 15 amino acids. Germline V CDR1 and CDR2: MNHEY, SVGEGT. CDR3 amino acids: CASSSAGRENQPQHF. The CDR3 DNA reads as TGTGCCAGCAGTTCGGCAGGGAGGGAAAATCAGCCCCAGCATTTT.

V gene TRBV10-3 combines with J gene TRBJ2-7; 8 positions agree with TRBD1. CDR1 and CDR2 from the germline V gene are ENHRY and SYGVKD. The length of the CDR3 is 13 residues. V shed 6 bases and J 2 bases; nucleotides not matched to a gene: 3. This CDR3 reads CAISRTGPYEQYF. Written as DNA, the CDR3 is TGTGCCATCAGCCGGACAGGGCCCTACGAGCAGTACTTC.

V usage is TRBV19 and J usage is TRBJ1-1, with D maybe TRBD1 (5 bases). In germline, CDR1 is LNHDA, CDR2 SQIVND (reference sequence). Trimming took 6 bases from V and 1 from J, leaving 9 bases between them. The CDR3 has 13 amino acids. CDR3 protein: CASRGLGNTEAFF. The CDR3 DNA reads as TGTGCCAGTAGGGGACTGGGGAACACTGAAGCTTTCTTT.

V usage is TRBV5-4 and J usage is TRBJ2-2; 7 nucleotides agree with TRBD1. Germline trimming cut 4 bases from V and 6 bases from J; bases unmatched to any gene: 6. Germline V gene lookup returns CDR1 SGHNT and CDR2 YYREEE (reference sequence). CDR3 length equals 14 residues. Here the CDR3 reads CASSPGTDAGELFF. CDR3 sequence (DNA): TGTGCCAGCAGCCCCGGGACAGACGCCGGGGAGCTGTTTTTT.

The chain carries TRBV10-3 and TRBJ1-1, with 8 bases identical to TRBD1. CDR3 length equals 13 residues. Germline values: CDR1 ENHRY, CDR2 SYGVKD. After removal of 6 bases from V and 4 bases from J, the junction contained 4 bases not matched to a gene. The CDR3 region has the DNA TGTGCCATCAGACAGGGGGAAGGCACTGAAGCTTTCTTT. Translated, it gives CAIRQGEGTEAFF.

The chain joins TRBV27 to TRBJ2-1, with D possibly TRBD2 on 7 matching bases. The CDR3 is 14 residues long. Germline values: CDR1 MNHEY, CDR2 SMNVEV (reference sequence). V was pared by 7 bases and J by 5 bases, with 15 bases between. CDR3 bases: TGTGCCAGCACTTTTAGGGGGAGGGACAATGAGCAGTTCTTC. Its protein product is CASTFRGRDNEQFF.

CDR3 amino acids: CASRVLRGGYTF. The CDR3 DNA follows: TGTGCCAGCAGGGTCCTCCGCGGTGGCTACACCTTC. This chain joins TRBV6-5 and TRBJ1-2, with D hard to call. This CDR3 comprises 12 residues. The germline CDR1 and CDR2 sequences are MNHEY and SVGAGI. The V gene lost 6 bases and the J gene lost 7 bases, with 12 bases spanning the gap.

As regards this clone: One end of the junction fails to match germline, which may point to a read error. V usage is TRBV6-5 and J usage is TRBJ1-1, with D possibly being TRBD1 (5 bases). Germline lookup yields CDR1 MNHEY and CDR2 SVGAGI. CDR3 length equals 11 residues. The CDR3 is CASSYWEGTIF. CDR3 in DNA: TGTGCCAGCAGTTACTGGGAGGGGACTATCTTT.

This clone was found once. This sequence joins TRBV29-1 and TRBJ1-1, with a possible D match to TRBD1 (5 bases). In germline, CDR1 is SQVTM, CDR2 ANQGSEA. The CDR3 has 13 amino acids. The V end was cut by 3 bases, the J end by 5 bases, with 13 bases between. The CDR3 nucleotides read TGCAGCGTTGAGATTGGGGGAGGAACTGAAGCTTTCTTT. Its translation is CSVEIGGGTEAFF.

V usage is TRBV30 and J usage is TRBJ2-5, with a weak D call TRBD1 (5 bases). Between the trimmed V and J ends, which lost 5 bases and 5 bases, there was a span of 15 bases. Germline assignment: CDR1 GTSNPN and CDR2 SVGIG (reference sequence). The CDR3 has 13 amino acids. The DNA of the CDR3 is TGTGCCTGGGAGCCTGGGGCAAGTGAGACCCAGTACTTC. Amino acids: CAWEPGASETQYF.

The rearrangement joins TRBV10-1 to TRBJ1-1, with unresolved D. Germline loops: CDR1 WNHNN, CDR2 SYGVQD (reference sequence). The CDR3 runs to 16 residues. V lost 0 bases to trimming and J lost 0 bases, with 11 bases between them. CDR3 protein: CASSESPLSMNTEAFF. DNA of the CDR3: TGCGCCAGCAGTGAGTCGCCCCTGAGCATGAACACTGAAGCTTTCTTT.

This sequence joins TRBV18 and TRBJ2-7, with TRBD2 identical over 7 bases. Trimming at V came to 2 bases and at J to 3 bases, leaving 4 bases not matched to a gene. This CDR3 contains 14 residues. Germline CDR1 reads KGHSH; CDR2 reads LQKENI. CDR3 bases: TGTGCCAGCTCACCAAACGGGGGGAACTACGAGCAGTACTTC. Its translation is CASSPNGGNYEQYF.

The chain combines TRBV6-5 with TRBJ2-3; perhaps TRBD1 as D (6 bases). Germline CDR1 and CDR2: MNHEY and SVGAGI. The CDR3 consists of 15 residues. V was shortened by 7 bases and J by 1 base, with 15 bases between the two germline ends. The CDR3 sequence: CASTGTHQGTDTQYF. The CDR3 coding sequence is TGTGCCAGCACAGGGACACACCAAGGCACAGATACGCAGTATTTT.

This sequence joins TRBV28 and TRBJ2-7, with 10 bases fitting TRBD2. The J segment lost 4 bases and the V segment lost 8 bases, leaving 5 bases of the junction unmatched. This CDR3 region has 13 residues. Germline V gene lookup returns CDR1 MDHEN and CDR2 SYDVKM. The CDR3 loop is CASLASGSYEQYF. The CDR3 DNA follows: TGTGCCAGCCTAGCTAGCGGGAGTTACGAGCAGTACTTC.

This clone was detected once. The rearrangement uses TRBV19 and TRBJ2-1, with 14 bases lining up with TRBD2. Trimming removed 6 bases from V and 7 bases from J; junction bases left unmatched: 5. The germline V gene encodes CDR1 LNHDA and CDR2 SQIVND (reference sequence). The CDR3 totals 15 residues. The CDR3 DNA sequence: TGTGCCAGTAGGCAGGGACTAGCGGGAGATAATGAGCAGTTCTTC. Translation gives CASRQGLAGDNEQFF.

The chain recombines TRBV3-1 (or the pseudogene TRBV3-2) with TRBJ1-1; maybe TRBD1 (6 bases). Trimming took off 4 bases at V and 4 bases at J, with 16 bases between the two ends. Per the germline V gene, CDR1 is LGHDT and CDR2 is YNNKEL (reference sequence). The CDR3 runs 15 residues. The CDR3 nucleotides read TGTGCCAGCAGCCGCCTAACAGGGCCCTTCACTGAAGCTTTCTTT. Its protein product is CASSRLTGPFTEAFF.

The V and J genes are TRBV20-1 and TRBJ1-3; 8 bases agree with TRBD1. Unmatched junction bases numbered 3, after V lost 3 bases and J lost 5 bases. Germline lookup yields CDR1 DFQATT and CDR2 SNEGSKA (reference sequence). This CDR3 has 13 amino acids. Here the CDR3 reads CSASGQGRNTIYF. The CDR3 bases are TGCAGTGCTAGTGGACAGGGAAGAAACACCATATATTTT.